This TCR beta chain derives from a study of T-cell reconstitution after alpha-beta-depleted transplantation in children. Study findings and constraints: By one year post-transplant, T-cell counts and diversity largely arose from T cells that were newly produced. There were some patients whose high TCRbeta diversity at day 60 came from surviving recipient T cells and thymic progenitors.

Unique molecular identifiers were used to barcode this TCRbeta library. TCRdb analysed the PCR reads with MiXCR anew, one entry per CDR3 protein. The sample shows roughly 340,000 distinct CDR3 sequences, roughly 17% of them seen only once. V was trimmed by 2 bases and J by 3 bases, leaving 10 bases between them. This CDR3 has 13 residues. The germline gives CDR1 GTSNPN, CDR2 SVGIG (reference sequence). Only a few counts were recorded for this clonotype. Its antigen is unidentified. The rearrangement uses TRBV30 and TRBJ1-1; TRBD1 is a possible D gene (5 bases). This receptor was identified in a male patient aged 2-15 years who had a stem cell transplant for acute lymphoblastic leukemia, so the T cells may come from the graft donor. This sample comprised PBMCs, mostly from graft donor cells, obtained 360 days after TCRalphabeta/CD19-depleted stem cell transplant. The CDR3 loop is CAWSRGAYTEAFF. In nucleotides, the CDR3 is TGTGCCTGGAGTAGAGGGGCGTACACTGAAGCTTTCTTT.